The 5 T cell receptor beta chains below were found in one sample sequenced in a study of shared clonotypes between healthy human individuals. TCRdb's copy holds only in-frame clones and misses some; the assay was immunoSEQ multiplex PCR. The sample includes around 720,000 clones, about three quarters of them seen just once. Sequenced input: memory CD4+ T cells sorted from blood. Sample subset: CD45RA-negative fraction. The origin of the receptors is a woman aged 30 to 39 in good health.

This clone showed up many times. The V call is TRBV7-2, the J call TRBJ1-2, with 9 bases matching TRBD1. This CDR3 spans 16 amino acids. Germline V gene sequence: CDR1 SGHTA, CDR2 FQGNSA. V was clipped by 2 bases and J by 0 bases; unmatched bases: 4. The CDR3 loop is CASSLPGTGSNYGYTF. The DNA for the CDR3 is TGTGCCAGCAGCTTACCAGGGACAGGGTCTAACTATGGCTACACCTTC.

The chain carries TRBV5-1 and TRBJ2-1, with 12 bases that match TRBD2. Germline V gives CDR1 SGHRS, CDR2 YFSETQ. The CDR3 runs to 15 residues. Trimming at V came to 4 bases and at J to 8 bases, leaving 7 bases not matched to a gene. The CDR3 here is CASSRSSGREYEQFF. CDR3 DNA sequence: TGCGCCAGCAGCAGGTCTAGCGGGAGGGAATATGAGCAGTTCTTC.

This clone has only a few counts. The CDR3 is CATKDPGPQHF. The CDR3 bases are TGTGCCACAAAGGACCCCGGGCCCCAGCATTTT. The genes are TRBV6-1 and TRBJ1-5; D not resolved. This CDR3 region has 11 residues. The germline V gene encodes CDR1 MNHNS and CDR2 SASEGT. V was clipped by 10 bases and J by 9 bases, with 13 bases between them.

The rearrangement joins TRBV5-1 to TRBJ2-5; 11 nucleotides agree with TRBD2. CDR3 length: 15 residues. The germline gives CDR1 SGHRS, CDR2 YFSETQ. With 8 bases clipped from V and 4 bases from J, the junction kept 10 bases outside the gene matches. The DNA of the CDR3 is TGCGCCAGTGCCCCACTAGCGGGAGCGGGAGAGACCCAGTACTTC. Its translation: CASAPLAGAGETQYF.

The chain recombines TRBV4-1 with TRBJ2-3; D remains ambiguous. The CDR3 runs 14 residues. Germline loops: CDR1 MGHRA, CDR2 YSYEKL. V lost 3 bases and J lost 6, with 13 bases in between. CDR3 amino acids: CASSHPPASDTQYF. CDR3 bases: TGCGCCAGCAGCCACCCTCCGGCCTCGGATACGCAGTATTTT.